This T cell receptor (beta chain) comes out of a study of blood T cell repertoires in COVID-19. Sequencing was performed with immunoSEQ multiplex PCR; in TCRdb, only in-frame clones are kept and a portion is missing. Of around 170,000 clones in the sample, about 87% were seen once. Germline CDR1 reads SGHAT; CDR2 reads FQNNGV. This CDR3 spans 12 amino acids. The germline V and J ends were trimmed by 4 bases and 6 bases, with 10 bases remaining between them. The rearrangement uses TRBV11-2 and TRBJ2-7; D is ambiguous. The sample consisted of peripheral blood. The sequence derives from a woman in her twenties or thirties with acute or convalescent COVID-19. This CDR3 reads CASSYPLGEQYF. In DNA, the CDR3 is TGTGCCAGCAGCTATCCTCTAGGCGAGCAGTACTTC.